This entry lists 21 T cell receptor beta chains sequenced from one sample in a study of T cell responses to AZD1222 COVID-19 vaccine. Profiling relied on immunoSEQ multiplex PCR, and the TCRdb table lists in-frame clones only, not all of them. The table records about 130,000 clones, 90% of them present only once. The sequences come from peripheral blood, collected on day 0 of AZD1222 vaccination. These TCRs come from an adult in good health.

The chain couples TRBV4-1 to TRBJ2-1; D call uncertain. Germline assignment: CDR1 MGHRA and CDR2 YSYEKL. The CDR3 totals 17 residues. The germline V and J ends were trimmed by 1 base and 0 bases, with 13 bases remaining between them. The CDR3 here is CASSQVDLGFSYNEQFF. In DNA, the CDR3 is TGCGCCAGCAGCCAAGTGGACCTGGGGTTCTCCTACAATGAGCAGTTCTTC.

V and J are TRBV19 and TRBJ1-5; no clear D. CDR1 and CDR2 (germline): LNHDA, SQIVND (reference sequence). This CDR3 comprises 17 residues. Trimming took off 5 bases at V and 0 bases at J, with 17 bases between the two ends. CDR3 loop: CASSETRSSLSNQPQHF. The CDR3 DNA is TGTGCCAGTAGTGAGACAAGATCGTCTCTTAGCAATCAGCCCCAGCATTTT.

The chain joins TRBV7-2 to TRBJ1-3; D unresolved. CDR3 length equals 15 residues. The V gene lost 7 bases and the J gene lost 8 bases, with 21 bases spanning the gap. The germline V gene has CDR1 SGHTA and CDR2 FQGNSA. The CDR3 DNA reads as TGTGCCAGCACCCCGGTGAGGAGTTTCGGAGACACCATATATTTT. Translating gives CASTPVRSFGDTIYF.

This clone is a singleton in its sample. The J gene is TRBJ2-1, the V gene TRBV9; TRBD2 aligns across 7 bases. The CDR3 covers 15 residues. Germline values: CDR1 SGDLS, CDR2 YYNGEE. Losses at the gene ends were 5 bases for V and 0 bases for J; bases not matched to a gene: 5. The CDR3 protein is CASRSAGSSYNEQFF. In DNA, the CDR3 is TGTGCCAGCAGATCAGCGGGGAGCTCCTACAATGAGCAGTTCTTC.

The chain employs TRBV9 and TRBJ2-7; TRBD1 matches at 12 bases. CDR3 length: 15 amino acids. Trimming at V came to 0 bases and at J to 7 bases, leaving 5 bases not matched to a gene. CDR1 is SGDLS and CDR2 is YYNGEE in the germline V gene. DNA for the CDR3: TGTGCCAGCAGCGTAGAGGGACAGGGGGCGCGGGAGCAGTACTTC. Translating gives CASSVEGQGAREQYF.

V gene TRBV9 combines with J gene TRBJ2-3, with TRBD1 as a possible D gene (5 bases). This CDR3 region has 16 residues. Germline V lookup: CDR1 SGDLS, CDR2 YYNGEE. Trimming removed 4 bases at V and 3 bases at J, with 18 bases between. In DNA form, the CDR3 reads TGTGCCAGCAGCCCGCATGGGGCGCGGCAAACAGATACGCAGTATTTT. Amino acid sequence: CASSPHGARQTDTQYF.

The chain combines TRBV13 with TRBJ1-1; tentative D call: TRBD1 (5 bases). The CDR3 extends over 15 amino acids. Trimming removed 2 bases at V and 5 bases at J, with 15 bases between. Germline values: CDR1 PRHDT, CDR2 FYEKMQ (reference sequence). The CDR3 region is CASSLIGGTKTEAFF. CDR3 DNA: TGTGCCAGCAGCTTAATTGGGGGTACGAAGACTGAAGCTTTCTTT.

The genes are TRBV3-1 (or the pseudogene TRBV3-2) and TRBJ2-5, with a possible D match to TRBD2 (7 bases). The V gene's germline CDR1 is LGHDT and CDR2 YNNKEL (reference sequence). Trimming took 3 bases from V and 4 from J, leaving 15 bases between them. This CDR3 region has 15 residues. The CDR3 here is CASSQWDGGRETQYF. The CDR3 DNA reads TGTGCCAGCAGCCAGTGGGACGGGGGGCGAGAGACCCAGTACTTC.

The rearrangement joins TRBV6-5 to TRBJ1-2; the match to TRBD1 covers 7 bases. There are 13 residues in the CDR3. The junction had 5 bases not matched to a gene; V was cut back by 4 bases and J by 6 bases. Germline values: CDR1 MNHEY, CDR2 SVGAGI. The CDR3, as DNA: TGTGCCAGCAGTTCCAGGGGGTTTAATGGCTACACCTTC. It encodes CASSSRGFNGYTF.

This chain joins TRBV19 and TRBJ2-7; the match to TRBD2 covers 11 bases. J lost 3 bases, V lost 5 bases, and 18 bases had no gene match. The CDR3 is 19 amino acids. Germline CDR1 and CDR2: LNHDA and SQIVND (reference sequence). This CDR3 is CASSAQTGDTSGGLYEQYF. The CDR3 DNA sequence: TGTGCCAGTAGTGCCCAGACAGGGGACACTAGCGGGGGACTCTACGAGCAGTACTTC.

V usage is TRBV14 and J usage is TRBJ1-3; D is ambiguous. CDR1 is SGHDN, CDR2 FVKESK, per germline. The length of the CDR3 is 16 residues. V was clipped by 2 bases and J by 0 bases, with 11 bases between them. The CDR3 loop is CASSQLVVPSGNTIYF. The CDR3 DNA reads TGTGCCAGCAGCCAACTTGTGGTGCCCTCTGGAAACACCATATATTTT.

The chain has TRBV10-1 and TRBJ1-5; 11 nucleotides match TRBD1. CDR1 is WNHNN, CDR2 SYGVQD, per germline (reference sequence). The CDR3 extends over 20 amino acids. V shed 5 bases and J 1 base; nucleotides not matched to a gene: 16. The DNA of the CDR3 is TGCGCCAGCAGTAACTACGGGGACAGGGGGGTTTTTGGCAGCAATCAGCCCCAGCATTTT. It yields the protein CASSNYGDRGVFGSNQPQHF.

The V call is TRBV2, the J call TRBJ2-5; D perhaps matches TRBD1 (5 bases). Germline lookup yields CDR1 SNHLY and CDR2 FYNNEI. The CDR3 length is 12 residues. Trimming shortened V by 5 bases and J by 5 bases, and 9 bases separated the two germline ends. This CDR3 reads CASSRGEETQYF. Here the CDR3 DNA reads TGTGCCAGCAGTAGGGGCGAGGAGACCCAGTACTTC. The variable domain in full, with the rest retrieved from reference TRBV2 and TRBJ2-5, is EPEVTQTPSHQVTQMGQEVILRCVPISNHLYFYWYRQILGQKVEFLVSFYNNEISEKSEIFDDQFSVERPDGSNFTLKIRSTKLEDSAMYFCASSRGEETQYFGPGTRLLVL.

The rearrangement uses TRBV4-2 and TRBJ2-1; D may be TRBD2 (7 bases). V was cut by 1 base and J by 7 bases, with 17 bases left in between. CDR1 and CDR2 (germline): LGHNA, YNFKEQ. The CDR3 consists of 16 residues. This chain's CDR3 is CASSQVPGGTQNEQFF. The DNA of the CDR3 is TGTGCCAGCAGCCAAGTACCGGGGGGCACACAAAATGAGCAGTTCTTC.

The chain has TRBV28 and TRBJ1-1; 7 bases agree with TRBD1. Losses at the gene ends were 1 base for V and 9 bases for J; bases not matched to a gene: 5. The CDR3 contains 13 residues. Germline V gene sequence: CDR1 MDHEN, CDR2 SYDVKM. The CDR3 protein is CASSLYSDRKAFF. CDR3 coding DNA: TGTGCCAGCAGTTTATATTCGGACAGGAAAGCTTTCTTT.

The chain couples TRBV5-8 to TRBJ1-1; tentative D call: TRBD1 (6 bases). Germline V CDR1 and CDR2: SGHTS, YDEGEE. Deletions cut 1 base from V and 0 bases from J, with 13 bases between. The CDR3 covers 16 residues. This CDR3 is CASSLRRQEMNTEAFF. CDR3 DNA sequence: TGTGCCAGCAGCTTGAGACGACAGGAGATGAACACTGAAGCTTTCTTT.

This clone has only one observation. CDR3 amino acids: CASSQVSGDYGYTF. The CDR3 DNA is TGTGCCAGCAGCCAAGTGTCGGGGGACTATGGCTACACCTTC. The chain uses TRBV4-2 and TRBJ1-2, with D perhaps matching TRBD1 (5 bases). CDR3 length equals 14 residues. Trimming removed 1 base at V and 3 bases at J, with 9 bases between. The germline V gene encodes CDR1 LGHNA and CDR2 YNFKEQ.

V usage is TRBV30 and J usage is TRBJ2-1; D gene ambiguous. With 0 bases removed from V and 8 bases from J, the gap between germline ends came to 5 bases. Per germline, CDR1 GTSNPN and CDR2 SVGIG (reference sequence). This CDR3 region has 11 residues. CDR3 sequence: CAWSVIDEQFF. The CDR3 DNA reads TGTGCCTGGAGTGTAATCGATGAGCAGTTCTTC.

The CDR3 spells CASSQATGEPYNEQFF. The CDR3 nucleotides read TGCGCCAGCAGCCAAGCCACAGGGGAACCTTACAATGAGCAGTTCTTC. The chain joins TRBV4-3 to TRBJ2-1; 7 bases match TRBD1. Per the germline V gene, CDR1 is LGHNA and CDR2 is YSLEER. The CDR3 length is 16 residues. Trimming at V came to 1 base and at J to 4 bases, leaving 7 bases not matched to a gene.

This clone was observed a single time. The V gene is TRBV7-3, the J gene TRBJ2-1; the D is unclear. V shed 2 bases and J shed 10 bases, with 12 bases lying between them. CDR3 length equals 13 residues. Germline V lookup: CDR1 SGHTA, CDR2 FQGTGA. In DNA, the CDR3 is TGTGCCAGCAGCTTAGCGTCTCGGACGGAGCAGTTCTTC. It specifies CASSLASRTEQFF.

This chain uses TRBV3-1 (or the pseudogene TRBV3-2) with TRBJ1-1; TRBD1 matches 8 bases. There are 15 residues in the CDR3. V was pared by 4 bases and J by 2 bases, with 6 bases of the junction left unmatched. CDR1 and CDR2 (germline): LGHDT, YNNKEL (reference sequence). The CDR3: CASSRLAGGNTEAFF. The CDR3 nucleotides are TGTGCCAGCAGCCGCCTAGCAGGGGGCAACACTGAAGCTTTCTTT.